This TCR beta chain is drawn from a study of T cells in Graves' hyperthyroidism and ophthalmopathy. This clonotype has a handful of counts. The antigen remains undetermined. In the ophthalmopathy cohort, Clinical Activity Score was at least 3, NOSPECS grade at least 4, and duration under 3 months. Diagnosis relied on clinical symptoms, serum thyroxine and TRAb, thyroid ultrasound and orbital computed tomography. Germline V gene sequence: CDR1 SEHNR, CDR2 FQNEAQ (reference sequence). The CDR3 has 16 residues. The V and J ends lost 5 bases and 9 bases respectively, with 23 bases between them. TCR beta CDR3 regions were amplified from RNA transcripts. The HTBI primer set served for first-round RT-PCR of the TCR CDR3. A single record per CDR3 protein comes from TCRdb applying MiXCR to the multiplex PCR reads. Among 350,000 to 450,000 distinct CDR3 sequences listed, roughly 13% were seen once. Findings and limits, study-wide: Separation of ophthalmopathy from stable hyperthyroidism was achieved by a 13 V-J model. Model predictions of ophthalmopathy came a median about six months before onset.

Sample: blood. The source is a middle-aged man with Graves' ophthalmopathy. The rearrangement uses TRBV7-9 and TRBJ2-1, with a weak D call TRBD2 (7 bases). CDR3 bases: TGTGCCAGCAGCCAGCCCGCAAGGGGGGGGTCCGTTGAGCAGTTCTTC. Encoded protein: CASSQPARGGSVEQFF.